Presented here are 12 T cell receptor beta chains from one specimen sequenced in a study of beta chain features in type 1 diabetes. Study-wide findings and caveats: For Type 1 diabetes patients, all four CD4+ subsets carried TCRB CDR3s that were moderately but significantly shorter.

Expressed TCRB transcripts were sequenced because the isolated RNA had all been reverse transcribed beforehand. Method: immunoSEQ multiplex PCR; TCRdb's copy keeps in-frame clones and lacks some. The table includes tens of thousands of clones, 45% to 50% detected once. These receptors have no known antigen. The specimen was central memory CD4+ T cells from blood. These receptors were collected from a man aged 25 to 45 with type 1 diabetes.

The chain combines TRBV7-8 with TRBJ2-5; tentative D call: TRBD2 (6 bases). Germline loops: CDR1 SGHVS, CDR2 FQNEAQ. Trimming took 0 bases from V and 5 from J, leaving 16 bases between them. This CDR3 has 16 amino acids. CDR3 sequence reads: CASSLAAPGGVETQYF. CDR3 nucleotides: TGTGCCAGCAGCTTAGCAGCGCCCGGGGGTGTTGAGACCCAGTACTTC.

This rearrangement joins TRBV7-2 to TRBJ2-5; D remains unclear. CDR3 size: 13 residues. CDR1 is SGHTA and CDR2 is FQGNSA in the germline V gene. Trimming took off 5 bases at V and 2 bases at J, with 9 bases between the two ends. The CDR3 reads CASSPGLQETQYF. The CDR3 DNA reads as TGTGCCAGCAGCCCAGGATTGCAAGAGACCCAGTACTTC.

The chain recombines TRBV5-1 with TRBJ1-2; 7 positions agree with TRBD1. This CDR3 comprises 13 residues. Germline V gene lookup returns CDR1 SGHRS and CDR2 YFSETQ. V lost 4 bases, J lost 4 bases, and 4 bases stayed unmatched. In DNA form, the CDR3 reads TGCGCCAGCAGCCGGGACAGTTTCTATGGCTACACCTTC. It yields the protein CASSRDSFYGYTF.

The chain is built from TRBV4-1 and TRBJ2-6; TRBD1 agrees at 8 bases. The CDR3 has 18 residues. CDR1 is MGHRA and CDR2 is YSYEKL in the germline V gene. Trimming cost V 1 base and J 3 bases; bases outside gene matches: 8. In DNA form, the CDR3 reads TGCGCCAGCAGCCAAGGGGGGCAGGGGGCGGGTGGGGCCAACGTCCTGACTTTC. Translating it yields CASSQGGQGAGGANVLTF.

This clone has just a few counts. The rearrangement uses TRBV5-1 and TRBJ2-5; 7 bases align to TRBD1. The germline gives CDR1 SGHRS, CDR2 YFSETQ. Unmatched junction bases numbered 7, after V lost 0 bases and J lost 8 bases. This CDR3 is built from 14 residues. The CDR3 DNA reads as TGCGCCAGCAGCTTGGAGTTGGGACAGAACACCCAGTACTTC. Translated, it gives CASSLELGQNTQYF.

Only a few counts were recorded for this clone. CDR3 protein: CASLGQGYEQYF. The CDR3 nucleotides are TGTGCCAGCCTTGGACAGGGCTACGAGCAGTACTTC. This chain uses TRBV6-6 with TRBJ2-7; 8 nucleotides line up with TRBD1. V was clipped by 8 bases and J by 3 bases; unmatched bases: 3. The V gene's germline CDR1 is MNHNY and CDR2 SVGAGI (reference sequence). CDR3 size: 12 residues.

This chain joins TRBV11-3 and TRBJ1-2; 8 bases fit TRBD1. Germline V gene data show CDR1 as SGHNT and CDR2 as YENEEA. The V and J ends lost 4 bases and 5 bases, in that order; junction bases with no gene match: 12. This CDR3 region has 16 residues. The DNA for the CDR3 is TGTGCCAGCAGCTATGGGACAGGAGGCCATCTGTATGGCTACACCTTC. Protein: CASSYGTGGHLYGYTF.

This chain joins TRBV6-5 and TRBJ2-7; 10 bases agree with TRBD2. Trimming cost V 6 bases and J 6 bases; bases outside gene matches: 8. The germline V gene encodes CDR1 MNHEY and CDR2 SVGAGI. The CDR3 is made up of 14 amino acids. The CDR3 region is CASSPLGLAFEQYF. The CDR3 DNA is TGTGCCAGCAGCCCCCTGGGACTAGCGTTCGAGCAGTACTTC.

This clone was seen more than once but under ten times. This CDR3 is also generated by other DNA sequences in the sample. The chain is built from TRBV5-1 and TRBJ1-2, with a tentative D call TRBD1 (5 bases). The CDR3 is made up of 13 amino acids. The V gene lost 4 bases and the J gene lost 6 bases, with 13 bases spanning the gap. Germline V lookup: CDR1 SGHRS, CDR2 YFSETQ. For the CDR3, the DNA is TGCGCCAGCAGCAGTGGAGGGGTTGATGGCTACACCTTC. It yields the protein CASSSGGVDGYTF.

This clone turned up a few times. V usage is TRBV6-1 and J usage is TRBJ1-6; 8 nucleotides line up with TRBD1. The trim removed 5 bases at V and 9 bases at J, leaving 9 bases unmatched. The V gene's germline CDR1 is MNHNS and CDR2 SASEGT. CDR3 size: 15 residues. Here the CDR3 DNA reads TGTGCCAGCAGTACCAAAACAGGGGGAATTTCACCCCTCCACTTT. Amino acid sequence: CASSTKTGGISPLHF.

V usage is TRBV21-1 and J usage is TRBJ1-6; the table's D gene call, TRBD1, was not cross checked with the DNA. TRBV21-1 is an annotated pseudogene. The CDR3 extends over 17 amino acids. CDR3 protein: CASSKGIRQGEDSPLHF. The CDR3 nucleotides are TGTGCCAGCAGCAAAGGCATCCGACAGGGGGAGGATTCACCCCTCCACTTT.

The chain couples TRBV5-1 to TRBJ2-3; 10 bases line up with TRBD2. The CDR3 totals 16 residues. The germline CDR1 and CDR2 sequences are SGHRS and YFSETQ. V dropped 4 bases and J dropped 0; count of bases not matched to a gene: 5. The CDR3 reads CASSPRTSGSTDTQYF. Written as DNA, the CDR3 is TGCGCCAGCAGCCCACGGACTAGCGGAAGCACAGATACGCAGTATTTT.